This T cell receptor (beta chain) originates from a study of beta chain features in type 1 diabetes. At the level of the study: When patients were set against healthy donors, age, gender and cell yields were similar.

This clone was seen a few times. No antigen is known for it. The study's findings and limits: For cells with high TCR expression, cDNA sequencing could yield over-representation. Type 1 diabetes patients had TCRB CDR3s that were shorter (moderately but significantly so) in all four CD4+ subsets. Insertions at VDJ junctions were less frequent in type 1 diabetes patients. These patients also deleted more nucleotides at the same junctions.

Sorting based on CD45RO/CCR7/CD25/CD127/CD95/CD27 separated CD4+ naive, central memory, regulatory and stem cell-like memory cells. Reverse transcription of all isolated RNA meant that expressed TCRB transcripts were sequenced. Sequenced by immunoSEQ multiplex PCR; TCRdb stores in-frame clones only, minus some. The sample carries 240,000 or so clones, about a fifth recorded once. Germline lookup yields CDR1 SGHAT and CDR2 FQNNGV. The CDR3 runs 14 residues. Trimming took 2 bases from V and 7 from J, leaving 9 bases between them. This chain connects TRBV11-2 to TRBJ1-6; D might be TRBD1 (5 bases). The sample comprised naive CD4+ T cells from blood. The origin of this receptor is a woman in her thirties or forties with type 1 diabetes. DNA for the CDR3: TGTGCCAGCAGCTTAACAGGCCTAAATTCACCCCTCCACTTT. Protein product: CASSLTGLNSPLHF.